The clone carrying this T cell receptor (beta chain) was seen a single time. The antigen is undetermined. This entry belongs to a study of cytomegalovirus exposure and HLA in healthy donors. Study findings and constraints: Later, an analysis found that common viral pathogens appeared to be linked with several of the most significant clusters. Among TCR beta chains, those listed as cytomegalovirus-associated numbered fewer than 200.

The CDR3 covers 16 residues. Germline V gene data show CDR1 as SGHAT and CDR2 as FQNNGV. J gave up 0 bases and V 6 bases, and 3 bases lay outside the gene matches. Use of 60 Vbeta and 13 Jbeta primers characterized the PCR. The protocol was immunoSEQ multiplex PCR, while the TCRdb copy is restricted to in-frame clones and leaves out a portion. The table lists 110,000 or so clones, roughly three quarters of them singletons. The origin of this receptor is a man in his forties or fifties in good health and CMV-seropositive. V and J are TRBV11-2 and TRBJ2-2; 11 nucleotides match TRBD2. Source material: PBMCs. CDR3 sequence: CASRGLAGPNTGELFF. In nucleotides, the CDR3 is TGTGCCAGCAGAGGACTAGCGGGTCCGAACACCGGGGAGCTGTTTTTT.